This entry lists 9 T cell receptor beta chains sequenced from one sample in a study of cytomegalovirus exposure and HLA in healthy donors. The primer mix had 60 Vbeta and 13 Jbeta primers. Here immunoSEQ multiplex PCR was the method, and the copy in TCRdb shows in-frame clones only, minus some. This sample has some 100,000 clones, with under 80% found just once. Sequencing was performed on PBMCs. These receptors all come from a woman aged 45-65 years in good health and CMV-seropositive.

This chain links TRBV29-1 with TRBJ1-2; 7 bases match TRBD1. Trimming took 7 bases from V and 3 from J; bases not matched to a gene: 5. The CDR3 length is 12 residues. CDR1 and CDR2 (germline): SQVTM, ANQGSEA. This CDR3 reads CSAHTGDYGYTF. The CDR3 coding sequence is TGCAGCGCCCACACAGGGGACTATGGCTACACCTTC.

The J gene is TRBJ2-3, the V gene TRBV15; 9 bases map to TRBD2. With V trimmed by 3 bases and J by 3 bases, 4 bases remained unmatched. This CDR3 has 15 amino acids. Germline V lookup: CDR1 LNHNV, CDR2 YYDKDF (reference sequence). The CDR3: CATSRLAGLTDTQYF. As DNA, the CDR3 is TGTGCCACCAGCAGGCTAGCGGGACTAACAGATACGCAGTATTTT.

The genes are TRBV7-3 and TRBJ2-7; TRBD2 matches at 7 bases. The V gene's germline CDR1 is SGHTA and CDR2 FQGTGA. The CDR3 loop spans 16 amino acids. The ends lost 6 bases at V and 3 bases at J; junction bases unmatched: 14. The CDR3 reads CASSYPREVNSYEQYF. CDR3 DNA sequence: TGTGCCAGCAGTTACCCTCGGGAGGTAAATAGCTACGAGCAGTACTTC.

For the CDR3, the DNA is TGTGCCAGCAGCCCAGGGGCGGGCTACACCTTC. It specifies CASSPGAGYTF. The chain has TRBV6-5 and TRBJ1-2, with a tentative D call TRBD1 (6 bases). V lost 6 bases and J 8 bases, leaving 10 bases between the germline ends. This CDR3 has 11 residues. Looked up from germline, CDR1 is MNHEY and CDR2 is SVGAGI.

The chain employs TRBV18 and TRBJ1-1; D unresolved. V was clipped by 3 bases and J by 0 bases, with 17 bases between them. The CDR3 covers 17 residues. Looked up from germline, CDR1 is KGHSH and CDR2 is LQKENI. CDR3 in amino acids: CASSPSGRGNLNTEAFF. The CDR3, as DNA: TGTGCCAGCTCACCGTCCGGACGAGGGAACCTGAACACTGAAGCTTTCTTT.

The table lists this clone with a count of one. This chain uses TRBV7-8 with TRBJ1-5; the D gene is possibly TRBD1 (5 bases). Germline CDR1 reads SGHVS; CDR2 reads FQNEAQ. V was clipped by 1 base and J by 0 bases, with 10 bases between them. The length of the CDR3 is 16 residues. The CDR3 spells CASSLGLTASNQPQHF. CDR3 DNA: TGTGCCAGCAGCTTAGGACTGACAGCTAGCAATCAGCCCCAGCATTTT. Combining the CDR3 with reference TRBV7-8 and TRBJ1-5 gives the whole variable domain GAGVSQSPRYKVAKRGQDVALRCDPISGHVSLFWYQQALGQGPEFLTYFQNEAQLDKSGLPSDRFFAERPEGSVSTLKIQRTQQEDSAVYLCASSLGLTASNQPQHFGDGTRLSIL.

In DNA, the CDR3 is TGTGCCAGCAGCTCTTATCTAGCGGGAGGTACAGATACGCAGTATTTT. This codes for CASSSYLAGGTDTQYF. This sequence joins TRBV7-3 and TRBJ2-3, with 11 nucleotides matching TRBD2. This CDR3 region has 16 residues. J gave up 3 bases and V 4 bases, and 6 bases lay outside the gene matches. Germline V lookup: CDR1 SGHTA, CDR2 FQGTGA.

As for this clone: The junction departs from germline at one end; a sequencing error may be responsible. The genes are TRBV7-9 and TRBJ2-5; D unclear. Looked up from germline, CDR1 is SEHNR and CDR2 is FQNEAQ (reference sequence). There are 15 residues in the CDR3. The CDR3 DNA reads TGTGCCAACAGCCCCCCCTCCCGGGACCAAGAGACCCAGTACTTC. Its protein product is CANSPPSRDQETQYF.

This rearrangement joins TRBV11-2 to TRBJ1-2, with TRBD1 identical over 9 bases. This CDR3 has 15 amino acids. The junction had 8 bases not matched to a gene; V was cut back by 1 base and J by 8 bases. Germline CDR1 is SGHAT and CDR2 is FQNNGV. The CDR3 reads CASSLGGTGLKGYTF. The CDR3 DNA reads as TGTGCCAGCAGCTTAGGAGGGACAGGGCTGAAGGGCTACACCTTC.